One sample yielded the 24 T cell receptor beta chains listed below, sequenced in a study of cytomegalovirus exposure and HLA in healthy donors. Assay: immunoSEQ multiplex PCR; the TCRdb copy retains only in-frame clones and omits some. Among about 130,000 clones listed, 89% were seen once. The sample comprised PBMCs. All receptors derive from a woman between 18 and 30 years old in good health and CMV-seronegative.

The gene calls are TRBV19 and TRBJ1-1; 7 nucleotides align to TRBD1. V trimming: 7 bases; J trimming: 4 bases; junction bases outside the gene matches: 12. The V gene's germline CDR1 is LNHDA and CDR2 SQIVND (reference sequence). The CDR3 consists of 15 residues. The CDR3 loop is CASNRDPTGLTEAFF. The CDR3 region has the DNA TGTGCCAGTAACCGCGACCCGACAGGGCTCACTGAAGCTTTCTTT.

The chain is built from TRBV4-1 and TRBJ2-3; 14 bases align to TRBD2. Unmatched junction bases numbered 12, after V lost 6 bases and J lost 4 bases. CDR1 and CDR2 from the germline V gene are MGHRA and YSYEKL. The CDR3 loop spans 18 amino acids. The CDR3 loop is CASRARGLAGGGSDTQYF. CDR3 nucleotide sequence: TGCGCCAGCAGGGCCCGAGGACTAGCGGGAGGTGGTTCAGATACGCAGTATTTT.

The gene calls are TRBV13 and TRBJ2-3, with D possibly being TRBD1 or TRBD2 (7 bases each). The V gene's germline CDR1 is PRHDT and CDR2 FYEKMQ (reference sequence). Trimming removed 4 bases from V and 4 bases from J, with 15 bases in between. This CDR3 is 15 amino acids long. This CDR3 is CASSSGRGPADTQYF. CDR3 DNA: TGTGCCAGCAGCTCAGGGAGGGGGCCCGCAGATACGCAGTATTTT.

The V and J genes are TRBV11-2 and TRBJ2-5, with 11 bases matching TRBD1. V lost 4 bases, J lost 5 bases, and 9 bases stayed unmatched. CDR3 length: 16 residues. Germline CDR1 SGHAT, CDR2 FQNNGV. Written as DNA, the CDR3 is TGTGCCAGCAGCTCAGGCGGGACAGGGGGGACGGAGACCCAGTACTTC. Its protein is CASSSGGTGGTETQYF.

This clone was seen only a few times. J is TRBJ2-5 and V is TRBV7-9, with 10 bases aligning to TRBD2. This CDR3 contains 14 residues. With V trimmed by 5 bases and J by 3 bases, 3 bases remained unmatched. The germline V gene has CDR1 SEHNR and CDR2 FQNEAQ (reference sequence). CDR3 loop: CASSRLAGEETQYF. The CDR3 DNA reads TGTGCCAGCAGCCGACTAGCGGGCGAAGAGACCCAGTACTTC.

The V gene is TRBV9, the J gene TRBJ2-3; D is perhaps TRBD2 (6 bases). Germline V gene sequence: CDR1 SGDLS, CDR2 YYNGEE. This CDR3 spans 14 amino acids. Trimming took 4 bases from V and 1 from J, leaving 10 bases between them. Here the CDR3 DNA reads TGTGCCAGCAGCCCGGGAGTAGGCACAGATACGCAGTATTTT. It is translated as CASSPGVGTDTQYF. The full variable domain, with the rest looked up from reference TRBV9 and TRBJ2-3, is DSGVTQTPKHLITATGQRVTLRCSPRSGDLSVYWYQQSLDQGLQFLIQYYNGEERAKGNILERFSAQQFPDLHSELNLSSLELGDSALYFCASSPGVGTDTQYFGPGTRLTVL.

In its sample, this clone was seen once. The rearrangement joins TRBV4-1 to TRBJ2-7; TRBD1 might be the D (6 bases). The CDR3 is made up of 14 amino acids. CDR1 is MGHRA, CDR2 YSYEKL, per germline. Deletions cut 4 bases from V and 0 bases from J, with 10 bases between. DNA for the CDR3: TGCGCCAGCAGCCCCCGGGACAACTCCTACGAGCAGTACTTC. This gives the protein CASSPRDNSYEQYF.

V is TRBV19 and J is TRBJ1-5, with D tentatively TRBD1 (6 bases). Per germline, CDR1 LNHDA and CDR2 SQIVND (reference sequence). There are 14 residues in the CDR3. V was cut by 5 bases and J by 2 bases, with 10 bases left in between. This CDR3 is CASSSGVGNQPQHF. In DNA form, the CDR3 reads TGTGCCAGTAGTTCAGGGGTTGGCAATCAGCCCCAGCATTTT.

This clone occurred a few times. J is TRBJ2-7 and V is TRBV14, with 7 bases matching TRBD2. Germline assignment: CDR1 SGHDN and CDR2 FVKESK. The CDR3 length is 12 residues. Trimming took 8 bases from V and 1 from J; bases not matched to a gene: 2. The CDR3 DNA follows: TGTGCCAGCGGGAGGGTGTCCTACGAGCAGTACTTC. This codes for CASGRVSYEQYF.

The chain carries TRBV6-6 and TRBJ2-2, with D possibly being TRBD1 (6 bases). This CDR3 region has 15 residues. Trimming pared 6 bases from V and 4 bases from J, leaving 15 bases between. The germline CDR1 and CDR2 sequences are MNHNY and SVGAGI (reference sequence). The CDR3 here is CASRPGQSPTGELFF. As DNA, the CDR3 is TGTGCCAGCAGGCCAGGACAGTCCCCCACCGGGGAGCTGTTTTTT.

CDR3 coding DNA: TGCGCCAGCAGCTTGAGCGGGGTTGAGCAGTTCTTC. Its translation is CASSLSGVEQFF. V is TRBV5-1 and J is TRBJ2-1; 7 bases are a match to TRBD2. V shed 1 base and J 9 bases; nucleotides not matched to a gene: 1. The CDR3 sequence is 12 residues long. Looked up from germline, CDR1 is SGHRS and CDR2 is YFSETQ.

This sequence joins TRBV6-1 and TRBJ1-3; the match to TRBD1 covers 8 bases. The junction had 5 bases not matched to a gene; V was cut back by 4 bases and J by 0 bases. This CDR3 contains 16 residues. Looked up from germline, CDR1 is MNHNS and CDR2 is SASEGT. The CDR3 DNA is TGTGCCAGCAGTGGTTTGGACAGGGTCTCTGGAAACACCATATATTTT. As protein: CASSGLDRVSGNTIYF.

V gene TRBV25-1 combines with J gene TRBJ1-1; D uncertain. The germline V and J ends were trimmed by 3 bases and 0 bases, with 8 bases remaining between them. CDR1 is MGHDK, CDR2 SYGVNS, per germline. The CDR3 extends over 14 amino acids. The CDR3 nucleotides read TGTGCCAGCAGTGACGTGACAATGAACACTGAAGCTTTCTTT. As protein: CASSDVTMNTEAFF. The full variable domain, completed using reference TRBV25-1 and TRBJ1-1, is EADIYQTPRYLVIGTGKKITLECSQTMGHDKMYWYQQDPGMELHLIHYSYGVNSTEKGDLSSESTVSRIRTEHFPLTLESARPSHTSQYLCASSDVTMNTEAFFGQGTRLTVV.

V and J are TRBV5-1 and TRBJ1-1; D might be TRBD1 (5 bases). Germline values: CDR1 SGHRS, CDR2 YFSETQ. The V gene lost 1 base and the J gene lost 3 bases, with 10 bases spanning the gap. This CDR3 spans 14 amino acids. CDR3 region: CASSLLWGDTEAFF. CDR3 DNA sequence: TGCGCCAGCAGCTTGTTGTGGGGCGACACTGAAGCTTTCTTT.

This chain joins TRBV9 and TRBJ2-7, with 7 bases fitting TRBD2. Germline-derived CDR1 and CDR2 are SGDLS and YYNGEE. This CDR3 is 15 amino acids long. V dropped 4 bases and J dropped 5; count of bases not matched to a gene: 12. The CDR3 sequence is CASSRRWGLSHEQYF. The CDR3 region has the DNA TGTGCCAGCAGCCGTAGGTGGGGACTAAGCCACGAGCAGTACTTC.

The V call is TRBV19, the J call TRBJ2-7, with TRBD1 identical over 8 bases. This CDR3 contains 14 residues. Per germline, CDR1 LNHDA and CDR2 SQIVND (reference sequence). After removal of 10 bases from V and 3 bases from J, the junction contained 11 bases not matched to a gene. The CDR3 DNA reads as TGTGCCACCACGGACAGGGAACGTGTCTACGAGCAGTACTTC. It is translated as CATTDRERVYEQYF.

This clone was detected once. DNA of the CDR3: TGCGCCAGCAGCTGGGGGACAGCTGGAAACACCATATATTTT. Residues: CASSWGTAGNTIYF. V and J are TRBV5-1 and TRBJ1-3, with TRBD1 identical over 7 bases. CDR3 length: 14 residues. The V segment lost 3 bases and the J segment 2 bases; nucleotides outside the gene matches: 2. The germline CDR1 and CDR2 sequences are SGHRS and YFSETQ.

The genes are TRBV6-5 and TRBJ2-1; 10 nucleotides agree with TRBD1. Germline-derived CDR1 and CDR2 are MNHEY and SVGAGI. V lost 5 bases to trimming and J lost 3 bases; unmatched junction nucleotides: 4. This CDR3 has 15 amino acids. The CDR3 protein is CASSTTGGGYNEQFF. The CDR3 DNA reads TGTGCCAGCAGTACGACAGGGGGCGGCTACAATGAGCAGTTCTTC.

The rearrangement uses TRBV29-1 and TRBJ1-1, with a possible D match to TRBD1 (5 bases). From germline, CDR1 is SQVTM and CDR2 ANQGSEA. The CDR3 spans 13 residues. V was clipped by 8 bases and J by 1 base, with 14 bases between them. CDR3: CSPGREGNTEAFF. The CDR3 nucleotides read TGCAGCCCCGGCAGGGAGGGGAACACTGAAGCTTTCTTT.

V is TRBV4-1 and J is TRBJ2-7, with 11 positions matching TRBD2. V lost 6 bases, J lost 4 bases, and 5 bases stayed unmatched. The CDR3 has 14 residues. Looked up from germline, CDR1 is MGHRA and CDR2 is YSYEKL. CDR3 DNA: TGCGCCAGCAGACCCGGGACTAGCGGATACGAGCAGTACTTC. Translation: CASRPGTSGYEQYF.

The chain recombines TRBV19 with TRBJ2-7; TRBD1 aligns across 12 bases. This CDR3 spans 16 amino acids. CDR1 LNHDA and CDR2 SQIVND come from the germline V gene (reference sequence). V dropped 6 bases and J dropped 4; count of bases not matched to a gene: 10. In DNA, the CDR3 is TGTGCCAGTAGACCCGGAGGGACAGGGGGCGCGTACGAGCAGTACTTC. Translating gives CASRPGGTGGAYEQYF.

CDR3 in DNA: TGTGCCAGCAGGCCGGGACTAGCGGGTTCCCTGCCGTTCTTC. Encoded protein: CASRPGLAGSLPFF. The rearrangement joins TRBV5-6 to TRBJ2-1; 12 nucleotides align to TRBD2. Germline CDR1 is SGHDT and CDR2 is YYEEEE. V shed 5 bases and J 15 bases; nucleotides not matched to a gene: 12. The CDR3 length is 14 residues.

The V gene is TRBV6-1, the J gene TRBJ2-7, with D maybe TRBD2 (6 bases). This CDR3 has 16 amino acids. V dropped 2 bases and J dropped 2 bases, with 16 bases sitting between them. Germline V lookup: CDR1 MNHNS, CDR2 SASEGT. In DNA, the CDR3 is TGTGCCAGCAGTGAACGGCGGGAAGGACCTACCTACGAGCAGTACTTC. This codes for CASSERREGPTYEQYF.

V and J are TRBV19 and TRBJ2-3, with TRBD2 matching 12 bases. The CDR3 runs to 14 residues. V lost 9 bases to trimming and J lost 7 bases; unmatched junction nucleotides: 8. Germline V gene lookup returns CDR1 LNHDA and CDR2 SQIVND (reference sequence). The CDR3 coding sequence is TGTGCCAGGGCCAGGACTAGCGGGAAAAATACGCAGTATTTT. Translated, it gives CARARTSGKNTQYF.